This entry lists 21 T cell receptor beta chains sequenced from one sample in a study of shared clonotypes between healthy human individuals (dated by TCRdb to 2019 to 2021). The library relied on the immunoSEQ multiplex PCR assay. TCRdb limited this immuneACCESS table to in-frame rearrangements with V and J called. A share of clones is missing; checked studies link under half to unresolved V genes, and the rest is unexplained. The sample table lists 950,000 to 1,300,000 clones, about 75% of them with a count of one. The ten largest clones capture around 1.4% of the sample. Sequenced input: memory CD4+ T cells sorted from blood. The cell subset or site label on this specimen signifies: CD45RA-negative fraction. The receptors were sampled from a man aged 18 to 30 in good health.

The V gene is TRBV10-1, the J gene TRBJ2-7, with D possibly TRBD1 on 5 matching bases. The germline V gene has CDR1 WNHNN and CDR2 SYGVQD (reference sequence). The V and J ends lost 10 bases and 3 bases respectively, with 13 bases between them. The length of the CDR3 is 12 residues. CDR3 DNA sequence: TGCGCCAACCGGGTAACAGGCTACGAGCAGTACTTC. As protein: CANRVTGYEQYF.

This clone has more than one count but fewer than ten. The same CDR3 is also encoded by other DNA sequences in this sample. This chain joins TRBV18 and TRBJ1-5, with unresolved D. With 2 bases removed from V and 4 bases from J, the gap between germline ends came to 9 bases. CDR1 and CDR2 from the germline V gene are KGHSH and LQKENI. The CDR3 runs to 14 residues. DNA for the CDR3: TGTGCCAGCTCACCAGGGCAGGAGAATCAGCCCCAGCATTTT. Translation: CASSPGQENQPQHF. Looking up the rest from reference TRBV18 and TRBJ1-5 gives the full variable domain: NAGVMQNPRHLVRRRGQEARLRCSPMKGHSHVYWYRQLPEEGLKFMVYLQKENIIDESGMPKERFSAEFPKEGPSILRIQQVVRGDSAAYFCASSPGQENQPQHFGDGTRLSIL.

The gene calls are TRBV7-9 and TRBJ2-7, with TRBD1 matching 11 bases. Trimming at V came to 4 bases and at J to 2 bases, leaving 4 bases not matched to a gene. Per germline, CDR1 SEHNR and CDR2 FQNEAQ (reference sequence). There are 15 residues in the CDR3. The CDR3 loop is CASSWDRGYPYEQYF. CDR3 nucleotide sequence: TGTGCCAGCAGCTGGGACAGGGGGTATCCCTACGAGCAGTACTTC.

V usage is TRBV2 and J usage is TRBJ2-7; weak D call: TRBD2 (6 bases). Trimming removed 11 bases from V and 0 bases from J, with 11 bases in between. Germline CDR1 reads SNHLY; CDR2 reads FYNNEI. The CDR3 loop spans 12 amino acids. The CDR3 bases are TGTGCCGTAGGGGAGGACTCCTACGAGCAGTACTTC. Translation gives CAVGEDSYEQYF.

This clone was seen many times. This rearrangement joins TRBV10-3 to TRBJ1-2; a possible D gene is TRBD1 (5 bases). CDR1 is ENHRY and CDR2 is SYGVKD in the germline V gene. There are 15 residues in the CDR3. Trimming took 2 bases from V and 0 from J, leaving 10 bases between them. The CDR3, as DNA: TGTGCCATCAGTGAGGGGACCGAACCTAACTATGGCTACACCTTC. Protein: CAISEGTEPNYGYTF.

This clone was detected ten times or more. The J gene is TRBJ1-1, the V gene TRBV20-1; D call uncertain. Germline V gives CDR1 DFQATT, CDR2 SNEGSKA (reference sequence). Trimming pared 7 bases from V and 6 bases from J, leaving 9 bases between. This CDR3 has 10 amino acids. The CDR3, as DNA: TGCAGTGTCCCAAGGGCTGAAGCTTTCTTT. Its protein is CSVPRAEAFF.

CDR3 coding DNA: TGCAGCGTTGGAGGGACAGGACGGGGGAACTACGAGCAGTACTTC. It encodes CSVGGTGRGNYEQYF. The rearrangement uses TRBV29-1 and TRBJ2-7; 8 bases align to TRBD1. The CDR3 contains 15 residues. Germline loops: CDR1 SQVTM, CDR2 ANQGSEA. The V gene end was trimmed by 4 bases and the J gene end by 3 bases; junction bases not matched to a gene: 11.

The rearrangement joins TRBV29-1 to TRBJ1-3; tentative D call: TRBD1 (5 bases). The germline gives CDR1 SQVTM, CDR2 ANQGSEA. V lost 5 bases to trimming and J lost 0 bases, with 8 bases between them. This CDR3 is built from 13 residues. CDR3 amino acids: CSVTGNSGNTIYF. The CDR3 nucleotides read TGCAGCGTTACAGGCAACTCTGGAAACACCATATATTTT.

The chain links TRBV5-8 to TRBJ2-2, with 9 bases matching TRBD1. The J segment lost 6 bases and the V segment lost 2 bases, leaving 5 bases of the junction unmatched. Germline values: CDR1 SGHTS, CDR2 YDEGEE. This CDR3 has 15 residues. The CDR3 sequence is CASSFGDRAPGELFF. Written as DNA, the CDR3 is TGTGCCAGCAGCTTTGGGGACAGGGCACCCGGGGAGCTGTTTTTT.

CDR3 in DNA: TGTGCCAGCAGCTTAGATAGTCGGACCAGGGAGCTGTTTTTT. As protein: CASSLDSRTRELFF. This chain uses TRBV11-3 with TRBJ2-2; D is uncertain. Germline V gene data show CDR1 as SGHNT and CDR2 as YENEEA. The CDR3 is made up of 14 amino acids. V shed 0 bases and J shed 9 bases, with 11 bases lying between them.

The CDR3 is CSVVGFQSGEQYF. As DNA, the CDR3 is TGCAGCGTTGTTGGATTCCAGTCTGGGGAGCAGTACTTC. V is TRBV29-1 and J is TRBJ2-7; D uncertain. The ends were cut back, 4 bases at V and 7 bases at J, with 17 bases in the middle. This CDR3 has 13 amino acids. Germline CDR1 reads SQVTM; CDR2 reads ANQGSEA.

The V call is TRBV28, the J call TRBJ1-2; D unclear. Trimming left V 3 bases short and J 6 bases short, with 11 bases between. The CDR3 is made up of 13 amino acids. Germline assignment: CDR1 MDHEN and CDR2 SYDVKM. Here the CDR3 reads CASSFEVTHGYTF. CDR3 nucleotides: TGTGCCAGCAGTTTCGAGGTTACCCATGGCTACACCTTC.

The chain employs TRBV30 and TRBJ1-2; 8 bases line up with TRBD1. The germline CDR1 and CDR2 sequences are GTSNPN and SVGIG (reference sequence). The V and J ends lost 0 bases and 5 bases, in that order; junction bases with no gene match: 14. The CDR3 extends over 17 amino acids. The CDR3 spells CAWSVHGAQGAAYGYTF. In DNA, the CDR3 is TGTGCCTGGAGTGTTCATGGGGCGCAGGGGGCTGCGTATGGCTACACCTTC.

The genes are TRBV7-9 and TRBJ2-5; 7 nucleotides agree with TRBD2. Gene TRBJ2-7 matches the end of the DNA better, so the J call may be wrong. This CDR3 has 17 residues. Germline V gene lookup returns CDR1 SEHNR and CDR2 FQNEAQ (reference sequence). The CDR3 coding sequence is TGTGCCAGCAGCTCAAAATCTAGCGGACTATCACCTGACGAGCAGTACTTC. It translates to CASSSKSSGLSPDEQYF.

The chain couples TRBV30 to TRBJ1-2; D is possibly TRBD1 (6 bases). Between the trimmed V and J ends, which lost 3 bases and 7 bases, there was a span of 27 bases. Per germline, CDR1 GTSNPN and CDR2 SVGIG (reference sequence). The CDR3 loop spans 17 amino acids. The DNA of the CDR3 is TGTGCCTGGAGGTCCGGGGGGCAGGCGGGCTACTACAGTGGCTACACCTTC. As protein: CAWRSGGQAGYYSGYTF. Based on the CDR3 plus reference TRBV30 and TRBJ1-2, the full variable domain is SQTIHQWPATLVQPVGSPLSLECTVEGTSNPNLYWYRQAAGRGLQLLFYSVGIGQISSEVPQNLSASRPQDRQFILSSKKLLLSDSGFYLCAWRSGGQAGYYSGYTFGSGTRLTVV.

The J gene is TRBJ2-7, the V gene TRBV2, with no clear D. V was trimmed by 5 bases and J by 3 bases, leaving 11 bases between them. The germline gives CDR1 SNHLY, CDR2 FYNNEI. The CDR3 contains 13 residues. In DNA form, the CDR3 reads TGTGCCAGCAGTCGAGAGAGGAACTACGAGCAGTACTTC. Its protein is CASSRERNYEQYF.

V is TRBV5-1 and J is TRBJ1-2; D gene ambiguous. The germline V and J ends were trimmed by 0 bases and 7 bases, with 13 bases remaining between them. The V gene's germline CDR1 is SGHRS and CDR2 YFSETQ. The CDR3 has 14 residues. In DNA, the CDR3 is TGCGCCAGCAGCTTGGCCTCGGTAAGCGGTGGCTACACCTTC. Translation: CASSLASVSGGYTF.

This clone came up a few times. The CDR3 is CASSSAGFDEQFF. The CDR3 DNA reads as TGCGCCAGCAGCTCAGCGGGGTTCGATGAGCAGTTCTTC. This rearrangement joins TRBV5-1 to TRBJ2-1; 7 positions agree with TRBD2. V lost 3 bases, J lost 8 bases, and 5 bases stayed unmatched. The CDR3 has 13 residues. Germline V gives CDR1 SGHRS, CDR2 YFSETQ. Variable domain in full (rest from reference TRBV5-1 and TRBJ2-1): KAGVTQTPRYLIKTRGQQVTLSCSPISGHRSVSWYQQTPGQGLQFLFEYFSETQRNKGNFPGRFSGRQFSNSRSEMNVSTLELGDSALYLCASSSAGFDEQFFGPGTRLTVL.

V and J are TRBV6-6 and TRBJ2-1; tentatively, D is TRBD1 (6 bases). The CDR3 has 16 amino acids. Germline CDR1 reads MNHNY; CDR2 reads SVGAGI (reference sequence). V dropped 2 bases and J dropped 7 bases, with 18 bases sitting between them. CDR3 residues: CASSYASGTRPNEQFF. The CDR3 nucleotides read TGTGCCAGCAGTTACGCCTCGGGGACAAGACCGAATGAGCAGTTCTTC.

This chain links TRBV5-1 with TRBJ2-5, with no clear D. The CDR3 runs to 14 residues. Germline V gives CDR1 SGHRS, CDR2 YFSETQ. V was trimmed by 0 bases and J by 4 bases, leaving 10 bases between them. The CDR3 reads CASSLEWVRETQYF. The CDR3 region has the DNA TGCGCCAGCAGCTTGGAGTGGGTTCGAGAGACCCAGTACTTC.

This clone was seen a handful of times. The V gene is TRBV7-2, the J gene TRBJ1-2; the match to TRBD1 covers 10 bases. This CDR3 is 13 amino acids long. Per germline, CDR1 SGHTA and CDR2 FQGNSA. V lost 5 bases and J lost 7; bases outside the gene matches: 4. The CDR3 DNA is TGTGCCAGCAGCCAGACAGGGGGCGGTGGCTACACCTTC. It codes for CASSQTGGGGYTF. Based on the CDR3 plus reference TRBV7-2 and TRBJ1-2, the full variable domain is GAGVSQSPSNKVTEKGKDVELRCDPISGHTALYWYRQSLGQGLEFLIYFQGNSAPDKSGLPSDRFSAERTGGSVSTLTIQRTQQEDSAVYLCASSQTGGGGYTFGSGTRLTVV.